This is a list of T cell receptor beta chains from one sample in a study of Graves' ophthalmopathy and Graves' hyperthyroidism. TCRdb re-called the multiplex PCR reads through MiXCR, storing one row per CDR3 protein. This sample has approximately 700,000 distinct CDR3 sequences, with over 40% found just once. Sequences were obtained from peripheral blood. The origin of the receptors is an adult man with Graves' ophthalmopathy. Each CDR3 is given with its conserved first and last residue.

TRBV7-8 | CASSQAYWAGGRTGELFF
TRBV10-3 | CASSSNPYYSNQPQHF
TRBV20-1 | CSASLDPYEQYF
TRBV7-2 | CASGGQGEQYF
TRBV6-6 | CASSMSYEQYF
TRBV5-1 | CALPPCAFNEKLFF
TRBV7-9 | CASSLETGSEAFF
TRBV19 | CASSISRRAGGTGELFF
TRBV27 | CASSLSYDGELFF
TRBV5-4 | CASSSKGARETQYF
TRBV29-1 | CSVEDQGESRYGYTF
TRBV10-3 | CAISESTRASGGIAYEQYF
TRBV24-1 | CATMQGASNEKLFF
TRBV20-1 | CSATSDAAGYEQYF
TRBV4-1 | CASSHAGSSNQPQHF
TRBV7-9 | CASSIRGYATSGKTQYF
TRBV29-1 | CSVDGPGDQETQYF
TRBV10-2 | CASSAGDGIYEQYF
TRBV30 | CAWSRGENYEQYF
TRBV20-1 | CSARGENTIYF
TRBV10-3 | CAISESTSGSGEQYF
TRBV20-1 | CSARPGTSGYTF
TRBV20-1 | CSAMRAEAFF
TRBV20-1 | CSAIDGQETQYF
TRBV7-4 | CASSPPADPWGYTF
TRBV19 | CASGSTRRVPEAFF
TRBV29-1 | CSVEGRGGYTF
TRBV25-1 | CASSDPGTGEFPLHF
TRBV7-2 | CASSPRPGDIGGGYTF
TRBV10-3 | CAIAKDRTQETRYF
TRBV19 | CASRPTVSGTGPGEQYF
TRBV29-1 | CSVLDGDGYTF